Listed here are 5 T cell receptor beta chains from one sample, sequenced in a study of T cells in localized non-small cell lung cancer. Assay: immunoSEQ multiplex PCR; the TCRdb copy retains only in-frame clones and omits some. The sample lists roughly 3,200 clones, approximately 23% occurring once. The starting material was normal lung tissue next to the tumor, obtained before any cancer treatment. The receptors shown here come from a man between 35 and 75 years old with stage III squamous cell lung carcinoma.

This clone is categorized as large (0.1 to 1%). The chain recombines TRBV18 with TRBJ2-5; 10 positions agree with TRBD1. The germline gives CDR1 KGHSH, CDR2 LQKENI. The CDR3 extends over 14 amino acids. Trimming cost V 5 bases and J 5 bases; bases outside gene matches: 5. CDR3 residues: CASSIRTGGETQYF. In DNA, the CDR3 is TGTGCCAGCTCAATCCGGACAGGGGGGGAGACCCAGTACTTC. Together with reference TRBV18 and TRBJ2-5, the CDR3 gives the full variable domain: NAGVMQNPRHLVRRRGQEARLRCSPMKGHSHVYWYRQLPEEGLKFMVYLQKENIIDESGMPKERFSAEFPKEGPSILRIQQVVRGDSAAYFCASSIRTGGETQYFGPGTRLLVL.

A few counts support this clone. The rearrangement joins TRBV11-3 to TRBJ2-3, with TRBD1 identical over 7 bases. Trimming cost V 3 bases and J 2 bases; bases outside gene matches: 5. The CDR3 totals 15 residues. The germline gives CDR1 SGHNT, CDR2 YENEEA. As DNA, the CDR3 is TGTGCCAGCAGCTTCCGGGACAGAGACACAGATACGCAGTATTTT. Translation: CASSFRDRDTDTQYF.

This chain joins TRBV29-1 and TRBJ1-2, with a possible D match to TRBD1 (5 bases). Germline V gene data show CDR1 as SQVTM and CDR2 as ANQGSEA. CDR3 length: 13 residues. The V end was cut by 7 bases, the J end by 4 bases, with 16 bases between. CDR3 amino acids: CSGGTTASYGYTF. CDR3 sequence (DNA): TGCAGCGGGGGAACGACAGCCAGCTATGGCTACACCTTC.

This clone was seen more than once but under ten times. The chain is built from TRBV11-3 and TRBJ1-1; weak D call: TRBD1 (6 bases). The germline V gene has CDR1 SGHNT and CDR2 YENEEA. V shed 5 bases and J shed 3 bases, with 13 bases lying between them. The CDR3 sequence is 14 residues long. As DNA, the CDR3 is TGTGCCAGCAGCCTCGGGGACACGGACACTGAAGCTTTCTTT. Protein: CASSLGDTDTEAFF.

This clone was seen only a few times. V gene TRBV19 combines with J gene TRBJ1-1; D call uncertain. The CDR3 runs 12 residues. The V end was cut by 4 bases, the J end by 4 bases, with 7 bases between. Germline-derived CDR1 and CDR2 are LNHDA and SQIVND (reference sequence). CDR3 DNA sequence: TGTGCCAGTAGTAAGAGGAGCACTGAAGCTTTCTTT. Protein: CASSKRSTEAFF.